This T cell receptor beta chain comes out of a study of CD8 T cells in Susac syndrome. General study findings and limits: Among active patients and in TEMRA cells, CD8+ clonal expansion in Susac reached its peak.

In its sample, this clonotype was seen a few times. Its antigen is not identified. Sequencing of TCR beta covered CD8+ and CD4+ T cells obtained from blood. Germline V gives CDR1 SGHRS, CDR2 YFSETQ. The CDR3 contains 18 residues. With V trimmed by 4 bases and J by 0 bases, 10 bases remained unmatched. Random hexamers were used to reverse transcribe the RNA input (roughly 0.5 to 1 ug). immunoSEQ multiplex PCR amplified TCR beta CDR3 across 54 Vbeta, 13 Jbeta. One entry per CDR3 protein, called by TCRdb with MiXCR from the immunoSEQ multiplex PCR reads. The top ten hold less than 0.55% of the sample, which has around 80,000 distinct CDR3 sequences, approximately 95% seen once.

The specimen sequenced was CD8+ T cells from PBMCs. This chain joins TRBV5-1 and TRBJ2-3; 11 bases match TRBD2. This receptor was obtained from a human donor with Susac syndrome. CDR3 protein: CASSTGLAGIASTDTQYF. As DNA, the CDR3 is TGCGCCAGCAGCACCGGACTAGCGGGTATTGCTAGCACAGATACGCAGTATTTT.